This TCR beta chain was identified in a study of cytomegalovirus exposure and HLA in healthy donors. On this clone: Its antigen is not identified.

Primers: 60 Vbeta forward and 13 Jbeta reverse. The method was immunoSEQ multiplex PCR; TCRdb's version includes in-frame clones alone and lacks a portion of them. The profile shows approximately 92,000 clones, around 86% of them singletons. Regarding the study as a whole: It was reportedly the case that the classifier diagnosed cytomegalovirus status with high specificity and sensitivity. It was taken for granted in presence/absence analyses that sequencing depth across donors was roughly uniform. Earlier analysis found most TCR beta V segments productive about 87% or about 30% of the time.

V lost 7 bases to trimming and J lost 5 bases; unmatched junction nucleotides: 4. CDR1 is DFQATT and CDR2 is SNEGSKA in the germline V gene (reference sequence). The CDR3 is 11 amino acids. The TCR sequence derives from a woman aged 70-85 years in good health and CMV-seropositive. V usage is TRBV20-1 and J usage is TRBJ1-2; 7 bases map to TRBD1. Input material: PBMCs. The CDR3 loop reads CSVRDRYGYTF. The CDR3 DNA sequence: TGCAGTGTCAGGGACAGATATGGCTACACCTTC.